This TCR beta chain was observed in a study of neurological immune-mediated disorders. Using its own MiXCR run on the 5' RACE reads, TCRdb lists one record per CDR3 protein. In the table there are approximately 30,000 distinct CDR3 sequences, roughly 21% of which are singletons. In its sample, this clonotype was seen many times. The specimen was PBMCs. The sequence came from a woman aged 55-69 years in good health.

The CDR3 bases are TGTGCCAGCAGCTACCTCTACGAGCAGTACTTC. It encodes CASSYLYEQYF. V usage is TRBV3-1 and J usage is TRBJ2-7; D is uncertain. Germline assignment: CDR1 LGHDT and CDR2 YNNKEL (reference sequence). Trimming shortened V by 5 bases and J by 3 bases, and 5 bases separated the two germline ends. The CDR3 length is 11 residues.